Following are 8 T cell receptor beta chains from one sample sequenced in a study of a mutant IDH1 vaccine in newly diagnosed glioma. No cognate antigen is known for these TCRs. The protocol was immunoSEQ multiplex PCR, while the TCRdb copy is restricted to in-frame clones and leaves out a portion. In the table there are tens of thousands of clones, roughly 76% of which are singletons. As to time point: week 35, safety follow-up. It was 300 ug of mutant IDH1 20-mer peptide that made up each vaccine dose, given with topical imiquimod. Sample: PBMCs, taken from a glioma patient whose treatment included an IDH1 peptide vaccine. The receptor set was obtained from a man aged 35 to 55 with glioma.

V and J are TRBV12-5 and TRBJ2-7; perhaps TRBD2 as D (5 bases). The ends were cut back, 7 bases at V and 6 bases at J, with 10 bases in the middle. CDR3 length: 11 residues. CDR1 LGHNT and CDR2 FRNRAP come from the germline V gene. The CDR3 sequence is CASVVTSEQYF. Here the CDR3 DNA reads TGTGCTAGTGTCGTCACTAGCGAGCAGTACTTC.

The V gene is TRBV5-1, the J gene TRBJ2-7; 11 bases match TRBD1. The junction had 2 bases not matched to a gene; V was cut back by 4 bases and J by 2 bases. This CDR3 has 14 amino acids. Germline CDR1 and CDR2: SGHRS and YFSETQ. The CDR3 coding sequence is TGCGCCAGCAGCCCGGACAGGGGGCCCTACGAGCAGTACTTC. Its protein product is CASSPDRGPYEQYF. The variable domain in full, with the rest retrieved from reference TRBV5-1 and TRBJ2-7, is KAGVTQTPRYLIKTRGQQVTLSCSPISGHRSVSWYQQTPGQGLQFLFEYFSETQRNKGNFPGRFSGRQFSNSRSEMNVSTLELGDSALYLCASSPDRGPYEQYFGPGTRLTVT.

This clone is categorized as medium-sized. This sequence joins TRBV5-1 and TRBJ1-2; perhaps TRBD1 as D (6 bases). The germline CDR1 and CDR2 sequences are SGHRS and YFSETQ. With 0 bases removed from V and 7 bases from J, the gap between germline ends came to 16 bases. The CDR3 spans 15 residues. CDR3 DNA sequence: TGCGCCAGCAGCTTGGCAGCGGGGGCGGTCGGTGGCTACACCTTC. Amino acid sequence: CASSLAAGAVGGYTF.

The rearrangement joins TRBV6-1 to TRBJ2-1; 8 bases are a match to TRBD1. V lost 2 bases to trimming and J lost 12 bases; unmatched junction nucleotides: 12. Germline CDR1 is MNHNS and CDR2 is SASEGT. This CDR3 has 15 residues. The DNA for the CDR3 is TGTGCCAGCAGTGAACGGTCAGGGGGCCCTCGGGGGCAGTTCTTC. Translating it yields CASSERSGGPRGQFF.

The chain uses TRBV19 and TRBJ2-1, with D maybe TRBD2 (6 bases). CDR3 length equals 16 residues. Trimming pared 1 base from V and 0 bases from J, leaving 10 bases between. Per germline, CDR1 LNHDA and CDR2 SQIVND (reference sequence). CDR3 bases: TGTGCCAGTAGTATAGTGGGGGACTTCTCCTACAATGAGCAGTTCTTC. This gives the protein CASSIVGDFSYNEQFF.

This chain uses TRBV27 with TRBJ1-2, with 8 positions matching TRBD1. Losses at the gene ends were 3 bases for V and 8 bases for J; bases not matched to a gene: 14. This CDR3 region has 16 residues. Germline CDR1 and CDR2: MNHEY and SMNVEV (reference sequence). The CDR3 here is CASSLSTAQGAMGYTF. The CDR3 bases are TGTGCCAGCAGTTTGTCTACTGCCCAGGGGGCGATGGGCTACACCTTC.

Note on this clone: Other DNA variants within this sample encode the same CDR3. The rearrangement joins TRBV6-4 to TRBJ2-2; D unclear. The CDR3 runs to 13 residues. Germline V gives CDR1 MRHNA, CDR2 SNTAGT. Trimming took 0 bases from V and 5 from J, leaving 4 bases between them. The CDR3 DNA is TGTGCCAGCAGTGACTCGGGGACCGGGGAGCTGTTTTTT. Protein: CASSDSGTGELFF.

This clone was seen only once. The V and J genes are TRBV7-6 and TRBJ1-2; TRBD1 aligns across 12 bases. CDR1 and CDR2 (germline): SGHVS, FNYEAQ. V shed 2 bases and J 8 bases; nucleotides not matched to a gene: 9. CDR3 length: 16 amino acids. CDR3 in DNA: TGTGCCAGCAGCTTACATAAGGGACAGGGGGCGACGGGCTACACCTTC. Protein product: CASSLHKGQGATGYTF.